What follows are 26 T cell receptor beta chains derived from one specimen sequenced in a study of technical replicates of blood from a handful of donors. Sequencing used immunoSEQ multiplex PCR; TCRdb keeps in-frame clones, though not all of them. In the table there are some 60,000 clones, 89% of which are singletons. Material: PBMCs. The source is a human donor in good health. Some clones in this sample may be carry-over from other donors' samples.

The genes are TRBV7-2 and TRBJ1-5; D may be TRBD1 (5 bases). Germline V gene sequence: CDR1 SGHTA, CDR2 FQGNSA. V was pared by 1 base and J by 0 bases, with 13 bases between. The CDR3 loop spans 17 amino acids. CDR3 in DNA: TGTGCCAGCAGCTTAGGGGCAGGGCATTATAGCAATCAGCCCCAGCATTTT. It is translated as CASSLGAGHYSNQPQHF. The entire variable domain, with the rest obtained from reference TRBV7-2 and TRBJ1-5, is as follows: GAGVSQSPSNKVTEKGKDVELRCDPISGHTALYWYRQSLGQGLEFLIYFQGNSAPDKSGLPSDRFSAERTGGSVSTLTIQRTQQEDSAVYLCASSLGAGHYSNQPQHFGDGTRLSIL.

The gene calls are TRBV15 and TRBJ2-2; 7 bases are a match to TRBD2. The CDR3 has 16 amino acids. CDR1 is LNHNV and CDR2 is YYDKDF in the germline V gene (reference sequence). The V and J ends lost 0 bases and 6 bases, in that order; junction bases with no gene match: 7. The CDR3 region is CATSRDGLDSAGELFF. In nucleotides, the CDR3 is TGTGCCACCAGCAGAGATGGACTAGATTCGGCCGGGGAGCTGTTTTTT.

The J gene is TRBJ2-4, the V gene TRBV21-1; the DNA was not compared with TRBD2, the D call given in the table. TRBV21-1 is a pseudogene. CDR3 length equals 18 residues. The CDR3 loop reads CASSKESRGIWGKNIQYF. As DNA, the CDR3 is TGTGCCAGCAGCAAAGAGTCGCGGGGTATTTGGGGCAAAAACATTCAGTACTTC.

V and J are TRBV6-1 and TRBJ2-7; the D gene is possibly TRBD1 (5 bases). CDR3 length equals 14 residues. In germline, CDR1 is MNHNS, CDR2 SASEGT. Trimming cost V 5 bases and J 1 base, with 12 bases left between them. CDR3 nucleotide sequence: TGTGCCAGCAGTCCAATAGGGGTTTCCTACGAGCAGTACTTC. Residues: CASSPIGVSYEQYF.

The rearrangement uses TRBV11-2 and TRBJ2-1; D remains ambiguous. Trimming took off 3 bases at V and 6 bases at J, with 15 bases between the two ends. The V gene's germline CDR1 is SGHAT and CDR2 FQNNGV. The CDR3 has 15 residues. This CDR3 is CASSFGSVAGNEQFF. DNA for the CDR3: TGTGCCAGCAGCTTCGGGTCGGTGGCTGGCAATGAGCAGTTCTTC. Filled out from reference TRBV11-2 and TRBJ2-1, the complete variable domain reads EAGVAQSPRYKIIEKRQSVAFWCNPISGHATLYWYQQILGQGPKLLIQFQNNGVVDDSQLPKDRFSAERLKGVDSTLKIQPAKLEDSAVYLCASSFGSVAGNEQFFGPGTRLTVL.

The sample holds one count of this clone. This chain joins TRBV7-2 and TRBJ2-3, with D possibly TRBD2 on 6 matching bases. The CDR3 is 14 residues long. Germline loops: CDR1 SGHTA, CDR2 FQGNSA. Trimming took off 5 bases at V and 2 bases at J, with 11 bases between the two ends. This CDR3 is CASSQEGSTDTQYF. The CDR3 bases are TGTGCCAGCAGCCAGGAGGGATCCACAGATACGCAGTATTTT.

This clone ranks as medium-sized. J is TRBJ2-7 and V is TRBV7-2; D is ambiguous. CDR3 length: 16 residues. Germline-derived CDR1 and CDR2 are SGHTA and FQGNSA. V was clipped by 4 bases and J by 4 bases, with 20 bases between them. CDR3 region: CASSSLLPQNQYEQYF. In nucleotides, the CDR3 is TGTGCCAGCAGCTCCCTCCTCCCACAGAATCAATACGAGCAGTACTTC.

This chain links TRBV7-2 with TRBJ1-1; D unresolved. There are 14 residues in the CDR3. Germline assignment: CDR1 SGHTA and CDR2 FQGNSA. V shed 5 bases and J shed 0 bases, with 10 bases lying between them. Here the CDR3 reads CASSPTQLNTEAFF. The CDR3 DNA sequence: TGTGCCAGCAGCCCGACACAATTGAACACTGAAGCTTTCTTT. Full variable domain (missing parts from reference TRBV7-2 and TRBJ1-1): GAGVSQSPSNKVTEKGKDVELRCDPISGHTALYWYRQSLGQGLEFLIYFQGNSAPDKSGLPSDRFSAERTGGSVSTLTIQRTQQEDSAVYLCASSPTQLNTEAFFGQGTRLTVV.

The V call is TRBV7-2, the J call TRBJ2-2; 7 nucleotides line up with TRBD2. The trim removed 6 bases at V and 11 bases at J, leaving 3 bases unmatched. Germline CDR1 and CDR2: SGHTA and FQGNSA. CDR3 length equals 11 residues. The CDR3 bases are TGTGCCAGCAGTCGGGGGGTTGAGCTGTTTTTT. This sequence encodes CASSRGVELFF.

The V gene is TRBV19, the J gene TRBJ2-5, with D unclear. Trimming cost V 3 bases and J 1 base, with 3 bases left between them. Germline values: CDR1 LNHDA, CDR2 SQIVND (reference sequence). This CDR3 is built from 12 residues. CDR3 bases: TGTGCCAGTAGTATGGCCCAAGAGACCCAGTACTTC. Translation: CASSMAQETQYF.

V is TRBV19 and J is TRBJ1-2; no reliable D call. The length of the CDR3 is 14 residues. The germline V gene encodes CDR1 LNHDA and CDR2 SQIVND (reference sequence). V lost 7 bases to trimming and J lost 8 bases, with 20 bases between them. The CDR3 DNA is TGTGCCAGTACACCCCAGCCCGGGTCGGAGGGCTACACCTTC. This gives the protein CASTPQPGSEGYTF.

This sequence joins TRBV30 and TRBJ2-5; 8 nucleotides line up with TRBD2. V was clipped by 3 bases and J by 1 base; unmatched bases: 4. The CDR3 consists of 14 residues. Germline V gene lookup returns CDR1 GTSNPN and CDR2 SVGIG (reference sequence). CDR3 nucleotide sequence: TGTGCCTGGAGGCGCGGGAGGTTCCAAGAGACCCAGTACTTC. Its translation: CAWRRGRFQETQYF. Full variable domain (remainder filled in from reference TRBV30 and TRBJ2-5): SQTIHQWPATLVQPVGSPLSLECTVEGTSNPNLYWYRQAAGRGLQLLFYSVGIGQISSEVPQNLSASRPQDRQFILSSKKLLLSDSGFYLCAWRRGRFQETQYFGPGTRLLVL.

CDR3 protein: CASSQAAGTSGGKNTGELFF. The CDR3 DNA reads as TGTGCCAGCAGCCAAGCCGCCGGGACTAGCGGGGGGAAGAACACCGGGGAGCTGTTTTTT. This chain links TRBV4-2 with TRBJ2-2; 15 positions match TRBD2. This CDR3 has 20 residues. The junction had 7 bases not matched to a gene; V was cut back by 1 base and J by 1 base. CDR1 LGHNA and CDR2 YNFKEQ come from the germline V gene.

The CDR3 DNA is TGTGCCAGCAGTTATAACAGGGGGAAGGGTGGCTACACCTTC. Translating gives CASSYNRGKGGYTF. The J gene is TRBJ1-2, the V gene TRBV6-5; TRBD1 matches at 8 bases. Losses at the gene ends were 3 bases for V and 7 bases for J; bases not matched to a gene: 7. Germline V gene data show CDR1 as MNHEY and CDR2 as SVGAGI. CDR3 length: 14 residues.

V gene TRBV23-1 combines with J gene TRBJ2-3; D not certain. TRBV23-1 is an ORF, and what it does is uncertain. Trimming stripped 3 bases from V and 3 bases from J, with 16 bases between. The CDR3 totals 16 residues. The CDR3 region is CASSHLALVRTDTQYF. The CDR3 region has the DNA TGCGCCAGCAGTCACCTGGCCCTGGTAAGAACAGATACGCAGTATTTT.

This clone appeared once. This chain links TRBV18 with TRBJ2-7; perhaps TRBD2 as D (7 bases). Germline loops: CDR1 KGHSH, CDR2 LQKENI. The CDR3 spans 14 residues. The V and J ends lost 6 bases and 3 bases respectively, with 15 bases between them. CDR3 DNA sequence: TGTGCCAGCTCCTCTCCGGGGGGCTTCTACGAGCAGTACTTC. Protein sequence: CASSSPGGFYEQYF.

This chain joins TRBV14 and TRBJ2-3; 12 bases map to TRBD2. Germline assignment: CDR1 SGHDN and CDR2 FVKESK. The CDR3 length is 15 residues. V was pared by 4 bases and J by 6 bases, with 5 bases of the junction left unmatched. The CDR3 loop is CASSLGLAGIDTQYF. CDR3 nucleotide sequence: TGTGCCAGCAGCCTAGGACTAGCGGGGATTGATACGCAGTATTTT.

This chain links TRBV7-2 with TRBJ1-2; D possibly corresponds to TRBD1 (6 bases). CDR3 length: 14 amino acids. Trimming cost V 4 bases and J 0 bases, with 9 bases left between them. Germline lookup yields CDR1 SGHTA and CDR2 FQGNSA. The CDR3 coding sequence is TGTGCCAGCAGCTCACAGGGCCCTAACTATGGCTACACCTTC. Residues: CASSSQGPNYGYTF.

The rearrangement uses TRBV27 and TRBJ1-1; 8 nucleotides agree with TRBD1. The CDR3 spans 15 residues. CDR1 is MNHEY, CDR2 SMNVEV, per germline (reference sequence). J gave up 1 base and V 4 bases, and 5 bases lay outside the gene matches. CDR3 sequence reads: CASSSLGTGNTEAFF. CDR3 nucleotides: TGTGCCAGCAGTTCCCTTGGGACAGGGAACACTGAAGCTTTCTTT.

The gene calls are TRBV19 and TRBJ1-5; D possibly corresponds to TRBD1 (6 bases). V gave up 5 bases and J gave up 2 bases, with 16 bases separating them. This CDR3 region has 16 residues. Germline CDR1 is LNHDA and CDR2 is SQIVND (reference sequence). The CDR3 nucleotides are TGTGCCAGTAGTGGTCCCCCGGCAGGGGGCAATCAGCCCCAGCATTTT. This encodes CASSGPPAGGNQPQHF. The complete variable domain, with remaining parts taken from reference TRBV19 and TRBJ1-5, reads DGGITQSPKYLFRKEGQNVTLSCEQNLNHDAMYWYRQDPGQGLRLIYYSQIVNDFQKGDIAEGYSVSREKKESFPLTVTSAQKNPTAFYLCASSGPPAGGNQPQHFGDGTRLSIL.

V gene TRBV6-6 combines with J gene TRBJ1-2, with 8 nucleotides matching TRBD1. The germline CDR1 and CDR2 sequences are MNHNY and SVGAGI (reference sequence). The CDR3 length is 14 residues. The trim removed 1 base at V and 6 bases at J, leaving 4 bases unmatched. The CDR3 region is CASSYLTGEDGYTF. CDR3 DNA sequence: TGTGCCAGCAGTTACTTGACAGGGGAAGATGGCTACACCTTC.

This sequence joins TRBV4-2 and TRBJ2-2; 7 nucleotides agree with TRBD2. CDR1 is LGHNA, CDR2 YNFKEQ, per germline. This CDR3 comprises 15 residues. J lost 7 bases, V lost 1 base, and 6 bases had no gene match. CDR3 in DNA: TGTGCCAGCAGCCAAGTGGGAGGGCCAATCGGGGAGCTGTTTTTT. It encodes CASSQVGGPIGELFF.

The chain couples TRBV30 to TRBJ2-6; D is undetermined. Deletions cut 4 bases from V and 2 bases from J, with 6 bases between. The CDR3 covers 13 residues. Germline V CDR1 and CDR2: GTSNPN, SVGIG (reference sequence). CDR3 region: CAWIRAGANVLTF. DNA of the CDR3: TGTGCCTGGATTCGGGCTGGGGCCAACGTCCTGACTTTC.

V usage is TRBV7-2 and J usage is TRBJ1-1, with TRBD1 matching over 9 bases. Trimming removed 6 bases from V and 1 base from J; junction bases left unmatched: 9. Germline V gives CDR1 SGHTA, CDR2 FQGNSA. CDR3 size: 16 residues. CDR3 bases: TGTGCCAGCAGGGGGATGGACAGGGGATGGAACACTGAAGCTTTCTTT. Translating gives CASRGMDRGWNTEAFF.

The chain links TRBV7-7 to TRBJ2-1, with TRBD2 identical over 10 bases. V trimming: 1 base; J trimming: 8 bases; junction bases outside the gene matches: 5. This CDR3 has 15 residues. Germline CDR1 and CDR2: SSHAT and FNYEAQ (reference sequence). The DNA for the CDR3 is TGTGCCAGCAGCTTAGAAGTTAGCGGGAGGTATGAGCAGTTCTTC. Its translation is CASSLEVSGRYEQFF. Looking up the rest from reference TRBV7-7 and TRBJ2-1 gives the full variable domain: GAGVSQSPRYKVTKRGQDVTLRCDPISSHATLYWYQQALGQGPEFLTYFNYEAQPDKSGLPSDRFSAERPEGSISTLTIQRTEQRDSAMYRCASSLEVSGRYEQFFGPGTRLTVL.

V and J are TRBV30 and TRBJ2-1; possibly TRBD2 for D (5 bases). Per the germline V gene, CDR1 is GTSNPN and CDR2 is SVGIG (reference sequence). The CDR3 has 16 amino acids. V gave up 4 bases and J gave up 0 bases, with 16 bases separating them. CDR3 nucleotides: TGTGCCTGGACCAGGAAGGACTCGGTCTCCTACAATGAGCAGTTCTTC. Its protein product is CAWTRKDSVSYNEQFF.